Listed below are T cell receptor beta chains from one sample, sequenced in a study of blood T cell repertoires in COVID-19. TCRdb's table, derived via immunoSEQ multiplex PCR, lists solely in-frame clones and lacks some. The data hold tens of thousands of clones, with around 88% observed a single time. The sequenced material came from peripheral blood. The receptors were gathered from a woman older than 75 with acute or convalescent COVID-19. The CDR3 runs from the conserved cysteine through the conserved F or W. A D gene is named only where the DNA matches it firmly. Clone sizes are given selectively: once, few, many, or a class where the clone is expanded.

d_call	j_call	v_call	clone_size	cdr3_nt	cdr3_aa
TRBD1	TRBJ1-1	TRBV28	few	TGTGCCAGCAGTTGGGGACAGCTCATGAACACTGAAGCTTTCTTT	CASSWGQLMNTEAFF
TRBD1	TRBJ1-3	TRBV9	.	TGTGCCAGCAGCGTAGTGCCCACAGGGGGCGTGGGAAACACCATATATTTT	CASSVVPTGGVGNTIYF
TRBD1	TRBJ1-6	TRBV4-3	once	TGCGCCAGCAGCCAAGATCCGGGGGACAGCCAAAGGAATTCACCCCTCCACTTT	CASSQDPGDSQRNSPLHF
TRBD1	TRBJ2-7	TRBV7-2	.	TGTGCCAGCAGATCTGACAGGGGGCTCTTGTACGAGCAGTACTTC	CASRSDRGLLYEQYF
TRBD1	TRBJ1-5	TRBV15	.	TGTGCCACCAGCAGACAGAGACAGGGGGCGAATCAGCCCCAGCATTTT	CATSRQRQGANQPQHF
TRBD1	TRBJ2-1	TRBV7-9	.	TGTGCCAGCAGCTTAGCGGGGTATAGGACAGGGGGCTACAATGAGCAGTTCTTC	CASSLAGYRTGGYNEQFF
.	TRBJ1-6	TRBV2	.	TGTGCCAGCGGGGCAGAGCTTCTCTACGGTTCACCCCTCCACTTT	CASGAELLYGSPLHF
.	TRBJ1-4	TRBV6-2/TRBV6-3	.	TGTGCCAGCAGTCAGGCTTCAAGGAAACTGTTTTTT	CASSQASRKLFF
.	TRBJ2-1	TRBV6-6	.	TGTGCCGCAGGGTTGTCCTACAATGAGCAGTTCTTC	CAAGLSYNEQFF
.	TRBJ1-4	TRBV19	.	TGTGCCAGTAGTAAGCCAGGGTTGCAGACTAATGAAAAACTGTTTTTT	CASSKPGLQTNEKLFF
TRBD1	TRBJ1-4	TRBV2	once	TGTGCCAGCAGTGTCTCAGGGGGGAATGAAAAACTGTTTTTT	CASSVSGGNEKLFF
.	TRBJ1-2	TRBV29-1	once	TGCAGCGTTGAAGTCAGGAACTATGGCTACACCTTC	CSVEVRNYGYTF
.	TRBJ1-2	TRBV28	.	TGTGCCAGCAGTTTCGTGGCCCGAACTACGTATGGCTACACCTTC	CASSFVARTTYGYTF
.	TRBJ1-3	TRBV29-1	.	TGCAGCGTTGAAGACGGAGTCGGCTCTGGAAACACCATATATTTT	CSVEDGVGSGNTIYF
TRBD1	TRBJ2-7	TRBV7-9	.	TGTGCCAGCAGCTTCCGGGACAGTTCCTACGAGCAGTACTTC	CASSFRDSSYEQYF
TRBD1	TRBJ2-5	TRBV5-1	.	TGCGCCAGCACCATACAGGGGGCCCAAGAGACCCAGTACTTC	CASTIQGAQETQYF
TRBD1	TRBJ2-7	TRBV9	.	TGTGCCAGCAGCGTACACGGACAGGCCCACGAGCAGTACTTC	CASSVHGQAHEQYF
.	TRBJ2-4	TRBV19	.	TGTGCCAGTAGTATAGAAGGGGGGGCTGGAAACATTCAGTACTTC	CASSIEGGAGNIQYF
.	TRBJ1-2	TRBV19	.	TGTGCCAGTAGTATAGTCCAGAGGGAAAACTATGGCTACACCTTC	CASSIVQRENYGYTF
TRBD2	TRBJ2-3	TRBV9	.	TGTGCCAGCAGCGTAGCGGGGGGATTAGATACGCAGTATTTT	CASSVAGGLDTQYF